Detailed here is one TCR beta chain. This CDR3 has 16 residues. V was clipped by 5 bases and J by 2 bases; unmatched bases: 5. The germline V gene has CDR1 PRHDT and CDR2 FYEKMQ (reference sequence). Measured with immunoSEQ multiplex PCR; TCRdb has only the in-frame clones, and not every one. Here the sample spans 250,000 or so clones, 88% being singletons. The data belong to a study of blood T cell repertoires in COVID-19. This clonotype was obtained from a woman aged 30 to 39 with acute or convalescent COVID-19. The chain recombines TRBV13 with TRBJ2-6; 8 bases are shared with TRBD1. Source material: peripheral blood. The CDR3 sequence is CASSTYRGTGANVLTF. DNA for the CDR3: TGTGCCAGCAGCACCTACAGGGGGACTGGGGCCAACGTCCTGACTTTC.